This T cell receptor beta chain derives from a study of CD8+CD57+ T cells in acquired aplastic anemia. The wider study: Mean yield of DNA from sorted CD4+ and CD8+ cells was around 3 ug.

Both TCR beta VDJ combination and CDR3 sequence profiling were carried out. Genomic DNA was the template for this profiling. One entry per CDR3 protein results from TCRdb running MiXCR on the reads. Among just over 400,000 distinct CDR3 sequences listed, around 72% were seen once. The CDR3 extends over 11 amino acids. The germline CDR1 and CDR2 sequences are DFQATT and SNEGSKA (reference sequence). This clonotype was recorded once. The antigen is unknown. One end of the junction varies from germline; a read error may be responsible. General observations from the study: In CD8+ cells, Simpson's diversity showed no significant difference between patients and controls.

V is TRBV20-1 and J is TRBJ1-2; D is possibly TRBD1 (5 bases). The specimen was sorted CD4+, CD8+, or CD8+CD57+ T cells (not recorded which) from PBMCs. The source is a human donor in good health, serving as a control. The CDR3 nucleotides read TGCAGTGCTACACAGGCAGCTAACGAGCCCTTC. This translates into CSATQAANEPF.